These 27 T cell receptor beta chains share one sample of origin, sequenced in a study of shared clonotypes between healthy human individuals. Here immunoSEQ multiplex PCR was the method, and the copy in TCRdb shows in-frame clones only, minus some. The table lists more than 450,000 clones, more than 65% of them singletons. Sample: PBMCs. These receptors all stem from a woman in her thirties or forties in good health. Some clones in this sample may be carry-over from other donors' samples.

The chain has TRBV28 and TRBJ1-3; no definite D call. The CDR3 is 14 residues long. CDR1 is MDHEN and CDR2 is SYDVKM in the germline V gene. V dropped 0 bases and J dropped 2 bases, with 5 bases sitting between them. CDR3 in DNA: TGTGCCAGCAGTTTATGGGGAACTGGAAACACCATATATTTT. The encoded protein is CASSLWGTGNTIYF.

The V gene is TRBV6-6, the J gene TRBJ1-4; weak D call: TRBD1 (5 bases). V was pared by 8 bases and J by 2 bases, with 12 bases between. The CDR3 is made up of 14 amino acids. Germline loops: CDR1 MNHNY, CDR2 SVGAGI (reference sequence). CDR3: CASSMGQTNEKLFF. The CDR3 nucleotides read TGTGCCAGCTCTATGGGGCAGACTAATGAAAAACTGTTTTTT.

The chain recombines TRBV19 with TRBJ1-1; no clear D. There are 15 residues in the CDR3. Germline V gives CDR1 LNHDA, CDR2 SQIVND (reference sequence). The V and J ends lost 5 bases and 1 base respectively, with 14 bases between them. The CDR3 bases are TGTGCCAGTAGTTCCCCATGGACGGGGAACACTGAAGCTTTCTTT. Protein: CASSSPWTGNTEAFF.

V gene TRBV10-1 combines with J gene TRBJ1-2; 8 bases align to TRBD1. CDR1 is WNHNN, CDR2 SYGVQD, per germline (reference sequence). This CDR3 spans 13 amino acids. The V gene end was trimmed by 6 bases and the J gene end by 6 bases; junction bases not matched to a gene: 6. CDR3 sequence: CASSYGQGNGYTF. The CDR3 DNA is TGCGCCAGCAGCTATGGACAGGGCAATGGCTACACCTTC.

The gene calls are TRBV27 and TRBJ1-1, with 10 bases that match TRBD1. Germline loops: CDR1 MNHEY, CDR2 SMNVEV (reference sequence). V lost 6 bases, J lost 4 bases, and 8 bases stayed unmatched. The CDR3 extends over 15 amino acids. The DNA for the CDR3 is TGTGCCAGCAGACGTGACAGGGGGCCCACCACTGAAGCTTTCTTT. The encoded protein is CASRRDRGPTTEAFF.

The rearrangement joins TRBV28 to TRBJ1-5; weak D call: TRBD1 (6 bases). Germline V gene lookup returns CDR1 MDHEN and CDR2 SYDVKM. The CDR3 is 18 residues long. V was pared by 2 bases and J by 5 bases, with 22 bases between. The CDR3 here is CASSLDPSSHRAYQPQHF. CDR3 DNA sequence: TGTGCCAGCAGTTTAGATCCCTCCTCTCACAGGGCCTATCAGCCCCAGCATTTT.

This clone was seen a few times. The chain links TRBV7-2 to TRBJ2-3; the D is unclear. Germline lookup yields CDR1 SGHTA and CDR2 FQGNSA. This CDR3 region has 15 residues. V shed 1 base and J shed 0 bases, with 8 bases lying between them. The CDR3 coding sequence is TGTGCCAGCAGCTTAGATAGACTCAGCACAGATACGCAGTATTTT. It yields the protein CASSLDRLSTDTQYF.

V gene TRBV4-2 combines with J gene TRBJ2-7; the D gene is possibly TRBD2 (5 bases). Per the germline V gene, CDR1 is LGHNA and CDR2 is YNFKEQ. CDR3 length: 14 amino acids. V was clipped by 3 bases and J by 2 bases, with 11 bases between them. The DNA of the CDR3 is TGTGCCAGCAGCCAGGCTGGAGGACCCTACGAGCAGTACTTC. Protein sequence: CASSQAGGPYEQYF.

In the case of this clone: This CDR3 is also generated by other DNA sequences in the sample. This chain connects TRBV5-1 to TRBJ2-3; TRBD2 is a possible D gene (5 bases). Trimming took 0 bases from V and 0 from J, leaving 8 bases between them. This CDR3 spans 15 amino acids. Looked up from germline, CDR1 is SGHRS and CDR2 is YFSETQ. CDR3: CASSLAGRSTDTQYF. CDR3 DNA sequence: TGCGCCAGCAGCTTGGCGGGGAGAAGCACAGATACGCAGTATTTT.

The rearrangement uses TRBV7-2 and TRBJ2-7, with 11 bases that match TRBD2. Germline V gene lookup returns CDR1 SGHTA and CDR2 FQGNSA. V shed 5 bases, J shed 4 bases, and the junction held 10 bases outside the gene matches. This CDR3 spans 16 amino acids. This CDR3 is CASSPSDLAGGYEQYF. CDR3 nucleotides: TGTGCCAGCAGCCCATCGGACCTAGCGGGAGGTTACGAGCAGTACTTC.

The genes are TRBV10-3 and TRBJ2-3; 10 bases map to TRBD2. Losses at the gene ends were 0 bases for V and 2 bases for J; bases not matched to a gene: 2. Per germline, CDR1 ENHRY and CDR2 SYGVKD. This CDR3 has 16 residues. In DNA, the CDR3 is TGTGCCATCAGTGAGTCGGGGACTAGCGTCACAGATACGCAGTATTTT. Translated, it gives CAISESGTSVTDTQYF.

The chain recombines TRBV27 with TRBJ2-5, with TRBD1 matching 8 bases. The CDR3 contains 15 residues. With V trimmed by 4 bases and J by 3 bases, 7 bases remained unmatched. Germline assignment: CDR1 MNHEY and CDR2 SMNVEV (reference sequence). The CDR3 region is CASSSIRGPEETQYF. The DNA for the CDR3 is TGTGCCAGCAGTTCGATCAGGGGGCCAGAAGAGACCCAGTACTTC.

This clone was seen just once. Written as DNA, the CDR3 is TGTGCCAGCAGCCACCCTGGAGCGGGAGGGCCGGCTGGCGGAAATGAGCAGTTCTTC. It translates to CASSHPGAGGPAGGNEQFF. The V call is TRBV7-2, the J call TRBJ2-1; 10 nucleotides line up with TRBD2. The V and J ends lost 5 bases and 7 bases, in that order; junction bases with no gene match: 20. The CDR3 totals 19 residues. Germline V gene sequence: CDR1 SGHTA, CDR2 FQGNSA.

DNA of the CDR3: TGTGCCAGCACCCCGGGACTCCCCCGGGAAGATACGCAGTATTTT. Translation gives CASTPGLPREDTQYF. This chain joins TRBV9 and TRBJ2-3; TRBD2 might be the D (6 bases). CDR1 and CDR2 (germline): SGDLS, YYNGEE. CDR3 size: 15 residues. Trimming took 6 bases from V and 5 from J, leaving 19 bases between them.

In the case of this clone: Different DNA sequences within this sample yield the same CDR3. The V and J genes are TRBV5-1 and TRBJ2-2, with 10 bases matching TRBD1. The germline CDR1 and CDR2 sequences are SGHRS and YFSETQ. The CDR3 has 15 residues. V gave up 3 bases and J gave up 6 bases; unmatched junction bases: 5. CDR3 coding DNA: TGCGCCAGCAGCTCTAGGGACAGGGGCCCCGGGGAGCTGTTTTTT. This translates into CASSSRDRGPGELFF.

Notes on this clone: Mismatch with germline at one junction end may stem from a read error. The V gene is TRBV30, the J gene TRBJ2-7; 7 bases are shared with TRBD2. Germline CDR1 reads GTSNPN; CDR2 reads SVGIG (reference sequence). The CDR3 is 14 amino acids. CDR3 amino acids: CAWSVGGSSHEQYF. The CDR3 DNA sequence: TGTGCCTGGAGTGTAGGCGGGAGCTCCCACGAGCAGTACTTC.

Comment on this clone: Mismatch with germline at one junction end may stem from a read error. V usage is TRBV6-1 and J usage is TRBJ2-7; D is unresolved. CDR1 is MNHNS, CDR2 SASEGT, per germline. This CDR3 is built from 13 residues. This CDR3 reads CASSDVPSSEQYF. CDR3 sequence (DNA): TGTGCCAGCAGTGATGTCCCATCCTCCGAGCAGTACTTC.

CDR3 nucleotide sequence: TGTGCCAGCATTGGGACTAGCGGGTCGGGGGGTGAGACCGAGCAGTACTTC. Protein: CASIGTSGSGGETEQYF. The chain employs TRBV2 and TRBJ2-7; 12 nucleotides line up with TRBD2. The CDR3 runs 17 residues. Germline-derived CDR1 and CDR2 are SNHLY and FYNNEI. V trimming: 7 bases; J trimming: 6 bases; junction bases outside the gene matches: 16. Full variable domain (outside the CDR3, taken from reference TRBV2 and TRBJ2-7): EPEVTQTPSHQVTQMGQEVILRCVPISNHLYFYWYRQILGQKVEFLVSFYNNEISEKSEIFDDQFSVERPDGSNFTLKIRSTKLEDSAMYFCASIGTSGSGGETEQYFGPGTRLTVT.

The sample holds many counts of this clone. J is TRBJ2-6 and V is TRBV28, with a possible D match to TRBD2 (6 bases). The ends were cut back, 5 bases at V and 0 bases at J, with 11 bases in the middle. The CDR3 consists of 16 residues. Germline V lookup: CDR1 MDHEN, CDR2 SYDVKM. CDR3 nucleotide sequence: TGTGCCAGCAGTACGGGGGATAGCTCTGGGGCCAACGTCCTGACTTTC. Protein sequence: CASSTGDSSGANVLTF.

The chain combines TRBV5-6 with TRBJ2-5; 11 bases align to TRBD2. Germline CDR1 is SGHDT and CDR2 is YYEEEE. V was clipped by 4 bases and J by 3 bases; unmatched bases: 14. There are 18 residues in the CDR3. CDR3 in DNA: TGTGCCAGCAGCCAAATCCATAGCGGGAGGGCCGGCGAAGAGACCCAGTACTTC. This sequence encodes CASSQIHSGRAGEETQYF.

V is TRBV19 and J is TRBJ1-5, with TRBD1 matching over 9 bases. CDR1 is LNHDA and CDR2 is SQIVND in the germline V gene (reference sequence). The trim removed 10 bases at V and 1 base at J, leaving 8 bases unmatched. This CDR3 spans 15 amino acids. CDR3 amino acids: CATSRDRESNQPQHF. CDR3 nucleotides: TGTGCCACCTCGAGGGACAGGGAAAGCAATCAGCCCCAGCATTTT.

This clone was recorded only once. The gene calls are TRBV27 and TRBJ2-6, with D possibly matching TRBD1 (6 bases). CDR1 and CDR2 from the germline V gene are MNHEY and SMNVEV (reference sequence). V gave up 4 bases and J gave up 2 bases, with 21 bases separating them. The length of the CDR3 is 19 residues. The CDR3 region is CASSSIDRTVMAGANVLTF. The CDR3 DNA reads TGTGCCAGCAGTTCAATTGACAGGACAGTCATGGCTGGGGCCAACGTCCTGACTTTC.

The rearrangement links TRBV6-1 to TRBJ1-3; TRBD1 matches 8 bases. The CDR3 covers 16 residues. CDR1 is MNHNS and CDR2 is SASEGT in the germline V gene. Losses at the gene ends were 4 bases for V and 5 bases for J; bases not matched to a gene: 10. The CDR3 DNA reads TGTGCCAGCAGTGCTTCGGACAGGGAAGGGAGAAACACCATATATTTT. Translating gives CASSASDREGRNTIYF.

This sequence joins TRBV27 and TRBJ2-1; D perhaps matches TRBD1 (6 bases). The germline gives CDR1 MNHEY, CDR2 SMNVEV (reference sequence). The CDR3 runs to 15 residues. V was pared by 7 bases and J by 6 bases, with 19 bases between. The CDR3 DNA sequence: TGTGCCAGCACACCCCTCCCCACAGGGTTCAATGAGCAGTTCTTC. Its translation: CASTPLPTGFNEQFF.

The chain employs TRBV27 and TRBJ2-1, with 9 nucleotides matching TRBD1. The V gene end was trimmed by 8 bases and the J gene end by 8 bases; junction bases not matched to a gene: 13. This CDR3 spans 15 amino acids. Germline loops: CDR1 MNHEY, CDR2 SMNVEV (reference sequence). CDR3 nucleotides: TGTGCCAGCGGATTCCTGACAGGGGGGATGGATGAGCAGTTCTTC. Translation: CASGFLTGGMDEQFF.

V gene TRBV11-2 combines with J gene TRBJ2-1, with 7 nucleotides matching TRBD2. CDR3 length: 17 residues. With 2 bases clipped from V and 3 bases from J, the junction kept 10 bases outside the gene matches. Germline lookup yields CDR1 SGHAT and CDR2 FQNNGV. CDR3 residues: CASSLTSVPSIYNEQFF. The CDR3 nucleotides are TGTGCCAGCAGCTTAACTAGCGTCCCTTCTATCTACAATGAGCAGTTCTTC.

The J gene is TRBJ1-1, the V gene TRBV25-1; weak D call: TRBD1 (5 bases). The germline V gene encodes CDR1 MGHDK and CDR2 SYGVNS. V shed 6 bases and J shed 7 bases, with 18 bases lying between them. The CDR3 is made up of 14 amino acids. The chain's CDR3 is CASRKTGTDNEAFF. The CDR3 DNA reads TGTGCCAGCAGAAAAACCGGGACGGACAATGAAGCTTTCTTT.